A single T cell receptor (beta chain) is shown here with its context. PCR used 60 Vbeta primers and 13 Jbeta primers. The data were produced by immunoSEQ multiplex PCR, yet TCRdb's version contains in-frame clones alone and is incomplete. The repertoire holds just under 95,000 clones, with 77% as singletons. The data originate from a study of cytomegalovirus exposure and HLA in healthy donors. V was clipped by 4 bases and J by 5 bases, with 9 bases between them. In germline, CDR1 is SGHDN, CDR2 FVKESK. The CDR3 loop spans 13 amino acids. The rearrangement joins TRBV14 to TRBJ1-5, with TRBD1 as a possible D gene (5 bases). This receptor was taken from a man aged 45-60 years in good health and CMV-seropositive. The sequencing sample was made of PBMCs. The CDR3 sequence is CASSPDIYQPQHF. CDR3 sequence (DNA): TGTGCCAGCAGCCCGGACATTTATCAGCCCCAGCATTTT.